The rows below give T cell receptor beta chains drawn from one sample of a study of blood T cell repertoires in COVID-19. Some clones are missing from TCRdb's copy, which holds only in-frame ones; the method was immunoSEQ multiplex PCR. Of about 190,000 clones listed, 90% are singletons. The sample taken for sequencing was peripheral blood. The receptors stem from a middle-aged man with acute or convalescent COVID-19. Each CDR3 is given with its conserved first and last residue. A D gene is named only where the DNA matches it firmly. Clone size, where shown, is once, few, many, or a class for clones that have expanded.

>TRBD1|.|TRBV15|TRBJ2-5
CATSRVGTGGNQETQYF
TGTGCCACCAGCAGAGTGGGGACAGGGGGGAACCAAGAGACCCAGTACTTC
>TRBD2|.|TRBV2|TRBJ2-3
CASPGGRGDTQYF
TGTGCCAGCCCTGGCGGGAGAGGGGATACGCAGTATTTT
>.|.|TRBV5-1|TRBJ2-1
CASSLSIARSYNEQFF
TGCGCCAGCAGCTTGTCGATAGCGAGGAGCTACAATGAGCAGTTCTTC
>.|.|TRBV19|TRBJ2-3
CASTRRASGTDTQYF
TGTGCCAGTACCCGAAGGGCTAGCGGCACAGATACGCAGTATTTT
>TRBD1|.|TRBV7-9|TRBJ1-5
CASSSTYDRGHQPQHF
TGTGCCAGCAGCTCAACCTATGACAGGGGTCATCAGCCCCAGCATTTT
>.|.|TRBV14|TRBJ2-1
CASTTDYYNEQFF
TGTGCCAGCACGACGGACTACTACAATGAGCAGTTCTTC
>.|.|TRBV19|TRBJ1-5
CASSTALLDQPQHF
TGTGCCAGTAGTACTGCCCTGTTAGATCAGCCCCAGCATTTT
>TRBD1|.|TRBV11-2|TRBJ1-2
CASSLAGTGFGYTF
TGTGCCAGCAGCTTAGCCGGGACAGGGTTTGGCTACACCTTC
>TRBD1|.|TRBV24-1|TRBJ1-5
CATSDAGTGDGPQHF
TGTGCCACCAGTGATGCCGGGACAGGGGACGGCCCCCAGCATTTT
>.|.|TRBV2|TRBJ1-5
CASSDKGVNQPQHF
TGTGCCAGCAGTGATAAGGGAGTCAATCAGCCCCAGCATTTT
>TRBD1|.|TRBV3-1/TRBV3-2|TRBJ1-2
CASSLWTGQGFGYGYTF
TGTGCCAGCAGCTTATGGACGGGACAGGGTTTTGGCTATGGCTACACCTTC
>TRBD1|.|TRBV9|TRBJ2-1
CASSVAQGAYNEQFF
TGTGCCAGCAGCGTAGCACAGGGGGCGTACAATGAGCAGTTCTTC
>.|.|TRBV5-1|TRBJ2-1
CASSVGGDYNEQFF
TGCGCCAGCAGCGTAGGAGGGGACTACAATGAGCAGTTCTTC
>.|.|TRBV6-6|TRBJ1-2
CASSSTGLIFGYTF
TGTGCCAGCAGCTCCACCGGACTGATCTTTGGCTACACCTTC
>TRBD1|.|TRBV4-3|TRBJ1-1
CASSRDRRNTEAFF
TGCGCCAGCAGCCGGGACAGGAGGAACACTGAAGCTTTCTTT
>TRBD1|.|TRBV5-1|TRBJ1-4
CASSRDRGAEKLFF
TGCGCCAGCAGCCGGGACAGGGGAGCGGAAAAACTGTTTTTT
>.|.|TRBV7-8|TRBJ1-4
CASSLRGNEKLFF
TGTGCCAGCAGCTTACGGGGGAATGAAAAACTGTTTTTT
>.|.|TRBV19|TRBJ1-4
CASSTGLGEKLFF
TGTGCCAGTAGTACGGGTCTGGGTGAAAAACTGTTTTTT
>.|.|TRBV11-2|TRBJ2-7
CASSLDLRAYFYEQYF
TGTGCCAGCAGCTTAGATCTCAGGGCTTACTTCTACGAGCAGTACTTC
>TRBD1|.|TRBV6-2/TRBV6-3|TRBJ2-1
CASSYSPPTQGSEQFF
TGTGCCAGCAGTTACTCGCCACCCACACAGGGGAGTGAGCAGTTCTTC
>.|.|TRBV27|TRBJ2-1
CASSRYADEQFF
TGTGCCAGCTCCCGTTATGCGGATGAGCAGTTCTTC
>TRBD1|.|TRBV18|TRBJ1-1
CASSQGTGNTKNTEAFF
TGTGCCAGCTCACAGGGGACAGGGAACACCAAGAACACTGAAGCTTTCTTT
>TRBD1|.|TRBV7-9|TRBJ1-2
CASSLGTGGMDGYTF
TGTGCCAGCAGCCTGGGGACAGGGGGAATGGATGGCTACACCTTC
>.|.|TRBV27|TRBJ2-1
CASTGGTGGPSYNEQFF
TGTGCCAGCACAGGGGGGACGGGAGGGCCCTCCTACAATGAGCAGTTCTTC
>TRBD1|.|TRBV5-5|TRBJ1-5
CASSLGQGFEPQHF
TGTGCCAGCAGCTTGGGACAGGGGTTTGAGCCCCAGCATTTT
>.|once|TRBV19|TRBJ2-1
CASSIIRNNEQFF
TGTGCCAGTAGTATAATCAGAAACAATGAGCAGTTCTTC
>TRBD1|.|TRBV4-1|TRBJ1-4
CASSQSRGLVEKLFF
TGCGCCAGCAGCCAATCGAGGGGGCTCGTTGAAAAACTGTTTTTT
>TRBD1|.|TRBV7-3|TRBJ2-7
CASSLTGGAGHEQYF
TGTGCCAGCAGCTTAACAGGGGGCGCAGGGCACGAGCAGTACTTC
>.|once|TRBV12-5|TRBJ2-3
CASGLGADTQYF
TGTGCTAGTGGTTTGGGCGCGGATACGCAGTATTTT
>TRBD1|.|TRBV7-9|TRBJ2-2
CASSYGTGANTGELFF
TGTGCCAGCAGCTATGGGACAGGGGCGAACACCGGGGAGCTGTTTTTT
>.|.|TRBV20-1|TRBJ1-5
CSASAVDVNQPQHF
TGCAGTGCTAGTGCGGTCGATGTCAATCAGCCCCAGCATTTT
>TRBD1|few|TRBV2|TRBJ1-6
CASNTGTGNSPLHF
TGTGCCAGCAATACAGGGACAGGGAATTCACCCCTCCACTTT
>.|once|TRBV10-3|TRBJ1-4
CAISAQATNEKLFF
TGTGCCATCAGTGCGCAGGCAACTAATGAAAAACTGTTTTTT
>.|.|TRBV7-2|TRBJ2-2
CASSLAAGQNTGELFF
TGTGCCAGCAGCTTAGCGGCAGGGCAAAACACCGGGGAGCTGTTTTTT
>.|.|TRBV28|TRBJ1-5
CASTQPDGKNQPQHF
TGTGCCAGCACACAACCAGACGGGAAAAATCAGCCCCAGCATTTT
>TRBD1|.|TRBV5-5|TRBJ1-5
CASSPTGTVLNQPQHF
TGTGCCAGCAGCCCGACCGGGACAGTTCTTAATCAGCCCCAGCATTTT
>.|.|TRBV2|TRBJ1-2
CASSEAGGIGYTF
TGTGCCAGCAGTGAAGCTGGGGGGATTGGCTACACCTTC
>TRBD1|.|TRBV29-1|TRBJ2-5
CSVEEQGKTQYF
TGCAGCGTTGAAGAACAGGGGAAGACCCAGTACTTC
>TRBD2|.|TRBV13|TRBJ2-2
CASSQGPSGALRTGELFF
TGTGCCAGCAGCCAGGGACCTAGCGGAGCCTTGAGAACCGGGGAGCTGTTTTTT
>TRBD1|.|TRBV7-8|TRBJ2-5
CASSPTGGETQYF
TGTGCCAGCAGCCCGACAGGGGGAGAGACCCAGTACTTC
>.|.|TRBV13|TRBJ1-4
CASSLSQVNEKLFF
TGTGCCAGCAGCTTAAGTCAGGTTAATGAAAAACTGTTTTTT
>.|.|TRBV7-9|TRBJ1-1
CASSQKGGGTEAFF
TGTGCCAGCAGCCAAAAGGGAGGTGGCACTGAAGCTTTCTTT
>TRBD2|.|TRBV7-3|TRBJ2-3
CASSFTAGGTDTQYF
TGTGCCAGCAGCTTCACAGCGGGGGGCACAGATACGCAGTATTTT
>TRBD2|.|TRBV19|TRBJ2-2
CASATTGGTGELFF
TGTGCCAGTGCTACAACGGGGGGCACCGGGGAGCTGTTTTTT
>TRBD1|.|TRBV5-1|TRBJ2-6
CASSLMTGTFSGANVLTF
TGCGCCAGCAGCTTAATGACAGGGACATTCTCTGGGGCCAACGTCCTGACTTTC
>TRBD2|once|TRBV5-4|TRBJ2-1
CASSRTSGSGEGQFF
TGTGCCAGCAGCAGGACTAGCGGGAGCGGTGAGGGGCAGTTCTTC
>TRBD1|.|TRBV7-2|TRBJ2-3
CASSLQQGIGDTQYF
TGTGCCAGCAGCTTACAACAGGGGATCGGAGATACGCAGTATTTT
>TRBD1|.|TRBV29-1|TRBJ1-1
CSVGGQMNTEAFF
TGCAGCGTTGGGGGACAGATGAACACTGAAGCTTTCTTT
>.|.|TRBV27|TRBJ1-6
CASSTTFNSPLHF
TGTGCCAGCAGTACAACATTTAATTCACCCCTCCACTTT
>.|.|TRBV11-2|TRBJ1-5
CASSGGNQPQHF
TGTGCCAGCAGCGGGGGGAATCAGCCCCAGCATTTT
>.|.|TRBV7-3|TRBJ2-1
CASSTGNEQFF
TGTGCCAGCAGCACCGGCAATGAGCAGTTCTTC
>.|.|TRBV13|TRBJ1-6
CASSLFASSYNSPLHF
TGTGCCAGCAGCTTATTTGCGAGCTCCTATAATTCACCCCTCCACTTT
>TRBD1|.|TRBV25-1|TRBJ1-5
CASSALRGFWAQPQHF
TGTGCCAGCAGTGCGCTCAGGGGGTTTTGGGCCCAGCCCCAGCATTTT
>.|.|TRBV5-6|TRBJ2-2
CASSFAANTGELFF
TGTGCCAGCAGCTTTGCGGCGAACACCGGGGAGCTGTTTTTT
>.|.|TRBV2|TRBJ1-3
CASNPERTTSGNTIYF
TGTGCCAGCAATCCAGAGCGAACTACCTCTGGAAACACCATATATTTT
>.|.|TRBV18|TRBJ2-2
CASSPGHSGELFF
TGTGCCAGCTCACCGGGACACAGCGGGGAGCTGTTTTTT
>TRBD2|.|TRBV27|TRBJ2-1
CASSLVAGLGYNEQFF
TGTGCCAGCAGTTTAGTAGCGGGATTGGGGTACAATGAGCAGTTCTTC
>.|.|TRBV19|TRBJ2-3
CASSIGRPGVDTQYF
TGTGCCAGTAGTATTGGCAGGCCAGGGGTAGATACGCAGTATTTT
>.|few|TRBV7-9|TRBJ1-4
CASSLASGEEKLFF
TGTGCCAGCAGCCTCGCATCCGGAGAAGAAAAACTGTTTTTT